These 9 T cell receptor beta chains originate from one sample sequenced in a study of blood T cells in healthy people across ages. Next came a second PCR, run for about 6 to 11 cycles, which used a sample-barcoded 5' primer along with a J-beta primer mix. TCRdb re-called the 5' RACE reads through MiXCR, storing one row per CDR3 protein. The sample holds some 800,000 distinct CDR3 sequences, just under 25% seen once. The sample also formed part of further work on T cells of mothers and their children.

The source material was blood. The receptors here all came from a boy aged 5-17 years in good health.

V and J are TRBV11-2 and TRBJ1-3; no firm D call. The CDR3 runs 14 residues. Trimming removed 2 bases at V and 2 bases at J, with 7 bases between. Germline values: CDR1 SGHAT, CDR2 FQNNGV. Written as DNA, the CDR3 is TGTGCCAGCAGCTTAACGAGGGCTGGAAACACCATATATTTT. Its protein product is CASSLTRAGNTIYF.

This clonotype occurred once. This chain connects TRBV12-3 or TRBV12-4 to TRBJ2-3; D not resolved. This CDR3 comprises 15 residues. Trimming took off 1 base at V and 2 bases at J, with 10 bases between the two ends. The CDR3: CASSLVLAVTDTQYF. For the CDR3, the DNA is TGTGCCAGCAGTTTAGTTTTGGCAGTCACAGATACGCAGTATTTT.

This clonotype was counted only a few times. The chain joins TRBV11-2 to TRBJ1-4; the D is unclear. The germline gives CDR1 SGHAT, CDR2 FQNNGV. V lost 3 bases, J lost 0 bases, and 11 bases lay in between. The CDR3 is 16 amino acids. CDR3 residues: CASSLGGHSTNEKLFF. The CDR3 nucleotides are TGTGCCAGCAGCTTGGGAGGGCATTCAACTAATGAAAAACTGTTTTTT.

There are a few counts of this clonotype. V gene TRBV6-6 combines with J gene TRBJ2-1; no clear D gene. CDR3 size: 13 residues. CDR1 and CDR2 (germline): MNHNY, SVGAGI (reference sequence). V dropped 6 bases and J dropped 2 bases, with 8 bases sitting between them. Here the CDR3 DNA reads TGTGCCAGCAGCCCTGAAGCCTACAATGAGCAGTTCTTC. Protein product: CASSPEAYNEQFF.

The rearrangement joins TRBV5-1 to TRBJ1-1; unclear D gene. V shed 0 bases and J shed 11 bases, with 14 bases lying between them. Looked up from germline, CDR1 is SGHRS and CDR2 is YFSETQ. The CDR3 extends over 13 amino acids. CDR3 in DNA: TGCGCCAGCAGCTTGGGGGAGATGGGCAGCGCTTTCTTT. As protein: CASSLGEMGSAFF.

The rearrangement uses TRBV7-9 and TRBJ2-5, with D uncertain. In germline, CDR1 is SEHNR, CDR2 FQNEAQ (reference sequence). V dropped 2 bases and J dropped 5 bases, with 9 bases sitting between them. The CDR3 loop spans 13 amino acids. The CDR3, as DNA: TGTGCCAGCAGCTTAATTATAATGGAGACCCAGTACTTC. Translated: CASSLIIMETQYF.

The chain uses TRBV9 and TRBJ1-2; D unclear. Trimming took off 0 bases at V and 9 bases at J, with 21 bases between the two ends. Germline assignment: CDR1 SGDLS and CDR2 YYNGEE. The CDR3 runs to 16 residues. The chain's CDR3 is CASSVDLGHTEGRYTF. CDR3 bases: TGTGCCAGCAGCGTAGACCTTGGGCACACCGAAGGTCGCTACACCTTC.

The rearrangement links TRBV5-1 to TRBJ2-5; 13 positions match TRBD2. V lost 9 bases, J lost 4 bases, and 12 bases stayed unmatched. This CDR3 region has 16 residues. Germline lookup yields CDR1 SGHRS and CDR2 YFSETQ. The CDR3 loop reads CATRTGLAGEGETQYF. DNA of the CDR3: TGCGCCACCCGAACCGGACTAGCGGGAGAAGGAGAGACCCAGTACTTC.

CDR3 sequence reads: CASSQEERTGGNTEAFF. The CDR3 DNA sequence: TGCGCCAGCAGCCAAGAAGAACGGACAGGGGGGAACACTGAAGCTTTCTTT. V usage is TRBV4-3 and J usage is TRBJ1-1; 10 bases map to TRBD1. Looked up from germline, CDR1 is LGHNA and CDR2 is YSLEER. The V and J ends lost 0 bases and 1 base, in that order; junction bases with no gene match: 5. The CDR3 contains 17 residues.